This record concerns one TCR beta chain sequence. Synthetic TCR analog templates were spiked into each PCR. Some clones are missing from TCRdb's copy, which holds only in-frame ones; the method was immunoSEQ multiplex PCR. The table lists 35,000 to 45,000 clones, over 70% of them singletons. This entry is derived from a study of PD-L1 blockade in urothelial cancer. V lost 7 bases and J lost 1; bases outside the gene matches: 14. Germline V gene data show CDR1 as SGHRS and CDR2 as YFSETQ. This CDR3 region has 18 residues. Patients had urothelial carcinoma that was locally advanced or metastatic. This sample comprised PBMCs, obtained around atezolizumab (anti-PD-L1) treatment. V gene TRBV5-1 combines with J gene TRBJ2-5; 12 bases are shared with TRBD2. The clonotype originates from a man between 65 and 80 years old with urothelial cancer. For the CDR3, the DNA is TGCGCCAGCTTTATAGGCATTCCTAGCGGGAGGGCCCAAGAGACCCAGTACTTC. Protein product: CASFIGIPSGRAQETQYF.